Listed below are T cell receptor beta chains from one sample, sequenced in a study of blood T cell repertoires in COVID-19. Clones were sequenced by immunoSEQ multiplex PCR, and TCRdb holds only the in-frame ones, with some missing. This repertoire shows around 140,000 clones, about 76% found once; its top ten account for over 8%. Sequencing used peripheral blood. The source of these receptors is a human donor in a cohort sampled during active COVID-19. Each CDR3 is given with its conserved first and last residue. The D gene is left open where the match is weak. The listing skips clone size in some rows; elsewhere it reads once, few, many or a size class.

d_gene,v_gene,j_gene,abundance,CDR3nt,CDR3aa
-,TRBV6-2/TRBV6-3,TRBJ1-5,-,TGTGCCAGCAGTTACCGGACAGACAATCAGCCCCAGCATTTT,CASSYRTDNQPQHF
TRBD2,TRBV19,TRBJ2-1,-,TGTGCCAGTAGTGGAATAGCGGGAGGCCCCTACAATGAGCAGTTCTTC,CASSGIAGGPYNEQFF
-,TRBV21-1,TRBJ1-4,few,TGTGCCAGCAGCACCCGACAGGCGAGATTGGATGAAAAACTGTTTTTT,CASSTRQARLDEKLFF
-,TRBV9,TRBJ2-2,-,TGTGCCAGCAGCGACCGGGGGTCGAACACCGGGGAGCTGTTTTTT,CASSDRGSNTGELFF
TRBD1,TRBV24-1,TRBJ2-5,few,TGTGCCACCAGTGATTTCACCCGGGACAGTAAAGAGACCCAGTACTTC,CATSDFTRDSKETQYF
-,TRBV6-2/TRBV6-3,TRBJ2-7,-,TGTGCCAGCAGTTACTCCCAGGACAGCTTTGACGAGCAGTACTTC,CASSYSQDSFDEQYF
TRBD1,TRBV7-9,TRBJ2-4,-,TGTGCCAGCAGCCCAGCCTGGACAGGGGGGACCGCCAAAAACATTCAGTACTTC,CASSPAWTGGTAKNIQYF
TRBD2,TRBV13,TRBJ2-3,-,TGTGCCAGCAGCTTAGTGGCCGGGGGGTCCACAGATACGCAGTATTTT,CASSLVAGGSTDTQYF
-,TRBV18,TRBJ1-6,-,TGTGCCAGCTCACCGACACAACTCAAGGGGCGCGATTCACCCCTCCACTTT,CASSPTQLKGRDSPLHF
TRBD2,TRBV27,TRBJ2-7,-,TGTGCCAGCAGTGAAACGGGACTAGCGGGATCGGGCTACGAGCAGTACTTC,CASSETGLAGSGYEQYF
-,TRBV29-1,TRBJ1-1,few,TGCAGCGTTTCCGCGGGGACGAACACTGAAGCTTTCTTT,CSVSAGTNTEAFF
-,TRBV23-1,TRBJ1-5,-,TGCGCCAGCAGTCAATCGATTCGGGGTCTTATGGGCAATCAGCCCCAGCATTTT,CASSQSIRGLMGNQPQHF
TRBD2,TRBV27,TRBJ2-3,-,TGTGCCAGCATGGAGTGGGGGGGTACGCAGTATTTT,CASMEWGGTQYF
TRBD1,TRBV2,TRBJ1-1,-,TGTGCCAGTAGACAGGGGTTGGCTGAAGCTTTCTTT,CASRQGLAEAFF
-,TRBV27,TRBJ1-2,-,TGTGCCAGCAGTTTCAGGGAGGGCTATGGCTACACCTTC,CASSFREGYGYTF
-,TRBV7-2,TRBJ2-7,-,TGTGCCAGCAGCCCTAGCCCTCCCCTCAGGGGCGGATCGGGCGAGCAGTACTTC,CASSPSPPLRGGSGEQYF
-,TRBV30,TRBJ2-7,few,TGTGCCTGGAGTGTACGACGCCATGAGGGCTACGAGCAGTACTTC,CAWSVRRHEGYEQYF
-,TRBV6-5,TRBJ1-2,once,TGTGCCAGCAGTTACTCCCAGGGGATAGGCTACACCTTC,CASSYSQGIGYTF
-,TRBV7-6,TRBJ2-1,once,TGTGCCAGCAGCTTAGCAGGGGCTACCTACAATGAGCAGTTCTTC,CASSLAGATYNEQFF
-,TRBV7-8,TRBJ1-2,once,TGTGCCAGCAGGGGGCACCCCGGAGGGGGCTACACCTTC,CASRGHPGGGYTF
-,TRBV4-2,TRBJ2-5,-,TGTGCCAGCAGCCATTACGGGTTTGACGAGACCCAGTACTTC,CASSHYGFDETQYF
-,TRBV14,TRBJ2-7,-,TGTGCCAGCAGGCTAGCTGCCTACGAGCAGTACTTC,CASRLAAYEQYF
-,TRBV3-1/TRBV3-2,TRBJ2-5,-,TGTGCCAGCAGCCGGGGCCCTTTGGGGAAGGAGACCCAGTACTTC,CASSRGPLGKETQYF
TRBD1,TRBV6-5,TRBJ1-4,-,TGTGCCAGCACCTCGGGACAGGGCTCTAATGAAAAACTGTTTTTT,CASTSGQGSNEKLFF
-,TRBV4-3,TRBJ2-7,-,TGCGCCAGCAGCCAAGCGGCGGCCGGGGCCTACGAGCAGTACTTC,CASSQAAAGAYEQYF
TRBD1,TRBV18,TRBJ2-3,-,TGTGCCAGCTCACCACTGAGGACAGGGACAGATACGCAGTATTTT,CASSPLRTGTDTQYF
TRBD1,TRBV19,TRBJ1-5,-,TGTGCCAGTAGACTAGGACAGGGGGTATGGAATCAGCCCCAGCATTTT,CASRLGQGVWNQPQHF
TRBD2,TRBV7-7,TRBJ2-1,-,TGTGCCAGCAGCTTAGGGACTAGCGGTATCTACAATGAGCAGTTCTTC,CASSLGTSGIYNEQFF
TRBD2,TRBV27,TRBJ2-7,-,TGTGCCACCGCTAGCGGGAGTACGTACGAGCAGTACTTC,CATASGSTYEQYF
TRBD2,TRBV7-2,TRBJ2-7,-,TGTGCCAGCAGCTTGGGACTAGCTTACGAGCAGTACTTC,CASSLGLAYEQYF
TRBD2,TRBV3-1/TRBV3-2,TRBJ2-3,once,TGTGCCAGCAGCCAAGAAAGCCCGGGACTAGCGGGGAGCACAGATACGCAGTATTTT,CASSQESPGLAGSTDTQYF
-,TRBV9,TRBJ1-5,-,TGTGCCAGCAGCGGGGCAGATAGCAATCAGCCCCAGCATTTT,CASSGADSNQPQHF
-,TRBV29-1,TRBJ2-1,-,TGCAGCGTCCCCTCGGCCTACAATGAGCAGTTCTTC,CSVPSAYNEQFF
-,TRBV19,TRBJ1-4,-,TGTGCCAGTACTCCTACCTATGTCCACAATGAAAAACTGTTTTTT,CASTPTYVHNEKLFF
TRBD1,TRBV15,TRBJ1-5,-,TGTGCCACCAGCAGAGGGACAGGCCCTAGCAATCAGCCCCAGCATTTT,CATSRGTGPSNQPQHF
-,TRBV5-5,TRBJ2-7,-,TGTGCCAGCAGCTTGTTCTGGGGCGGCTCCTACGAGCAGTACTTC,CASSLFWGGSYEQYF
-,TRBV5-8,TRBJ2-5,-,TGTGCCAGCAGCTTGGGGCGCCAGGGGTACCAAGAGACCCAGTACTTC,CASSLGRQGYQETQYF
TRBD1,TRBV4-2,TRBJ1-1,-,TGTGCCAGCAGCCAAGGGTCACAGGGGAAAACTGAAGCTTTCTTT,CASSQGSQGKTEAFF
TRBD2,TRBV28,TRBJ2-7,-,TGTGCCTCCAGCGTAGCGGGAGAGGGTTACGAGCAGTACTTC,CASSVAGEGYEQYF
TRBD1,TRBV6-2/TRBV6-3,TRBJ2-1,-,TGTGCCAGCAGTTACGACAGGGGGCTAACAATGAAGCAGTTCTTC,CASSYDRGLTMKQFF
-,TRBV7-2,TRBJ2-6,-,TGTGCCAGCAGGGGCGCTGGGGCCAACGTCCTGACTTTC,CASRGAGANVLTF
TRBD1,TRBV5-4,TRBJ2-7,-,TGTGCCAGCAGCTTGTTTTCGACAGGGGGGACCTACGAGCAGTACTTC,CASSLFSTGGTYEQYF
TRBD1,TRBV10-3,TRBJ1-1,-,TGTGCCATCAGAACAGGGGGCAGGAACACTGAAGCTTTCTTT,CAIRTGGRNTEAFF